This T cell receptor beta chain stems from a study of human T cells and chemical hapten exposure. On the study more broadly: On roughly 2 cm by roughly 2 cm of upper inner arm skin, sensitization was performed with 2% DPC. Study-wide points: Versus controls, significantly more large CDR3 similarity clusters arose from expanded TCRs.

Via MiXCR, TCRdb re-called the RACE reads, giving one row per CDR3 protein. The profile shows some 200,000 distinct CDR3 sequences, under 35% of them singletons. This CDR3 is 15 amino acids long. Unmatched junction bases numbered 5, after V lost 2 bases and J lost 2 bases. Germline CDR1 reads MDHEN; CDR2 reads SYDVKM. This clonotype has just a few counts. The target antigen is unknown. The time point is: pre-sensitization, week 0. Treatment: therapeutic diphenylcyclopropenone sensitization with weekly scalp DPC. The study drew its donors from alopecia patients who were 18 to 70 years old and suitable for DPC. Total RNA was extracted from unfractionated whole blood.

This sample comprised whole blood, obtained in connection with sensitization to the hapten diphenylcyclopropenone (DPC). The TCR sequence derives from a woman in her twenties or thirties with alopecia areata. Some clones in this sample may be carry-over from other donors' samples. The chain has TRBV28 and TRBJ2-7; TRBD1 matches 8 bases. The CDR3 DNA is TGTGCCAGCAGTTTAGATTGGGACAGGCCCTACGAGCAGTACTTC. Its protein product is CASSLDWDRPYEQYF.